The rows below give T cell receptor beta chains drawn from one sample of a study of cytomegalovirus exposure and HLA in healthy donors. Sequenced by immunoSEQ multiplex PCR; TCRdb stores in-frame clones only, minus some. The sample lists over 120,000 clones, approximately 80% occurring once. Sequencing was performed on PBMCs. Receptors originate from a middle-aged man in good health and CMV-seronegative. Both conserved end residues are part of each CDR3. A D gene is named only where the DNA matches it firmly. Clone size, where shown, is once, few, many, or a class for clones that have expanded.

>TRBV7-9|NA|TRBJ1-1|TRBD1
CASSPGQVREAFF
TGTGCCAGCAGCCCGGGACAGGTCAGAGAAGCTTTCTTT
>TRBV15|NA|TRBJ2-5|TRBD2
CATSLQRGDQETQYF
TGTGCCACCAGCCTTCAGCGGGGGGATCAAGAGACCCAGTACTTC
>TRBV7-2|NA|TRBJ2-3|NA
CASSLGWERRGGTDTQYF
TGTGCCAGCAGCTTAGGGTGGGAGAGACGGGGTGGAACAGATACGCAGTATTTT
>TRBV27|NA|TRBJ1-5|TRBD1
CASSAGTVSNQPQHF
TGTGCCAGCAGCGCCGGGACAGTTAGCAATCAGCCCCAGCATTTT
>TRBV7-2|few|TRBJ2-5|TRBD2
CASSLEGASGERYF
TGTGCCAGCAGCTTAGAGGGGGCTAGCGGGGAGAGATACTTC
>TRBV19|NA|TRBJ2-5|TRBD1
CATRAGTGVPETQYF
TGTGCTACACGAGCCGGGACAGGGGTTCCGGAGACCCAGTACTTC
>TRBV27|NA|TRBJ2-1|NA
CASSSIQGPHSYNEQFF
TGTGCCAGCAGTTCGATACAGGGACCCCATTCCTACAATGAGCAGTTCTTC
>TRBV7-9|once|TRBJ1-5|TRBD1
CASKGQGTNQPQHF
TGTGCCAGCAAGGGACAGGGGACAAATCAGCCCCAGCATTTT
>TRBV7-2|NA|TRBJ1-6|TRBD1
CASSFGQGQTPLHF
TGTGCCAGCAGCTTTGGACAGGGGCAAACACCCCTCCACTTT
>TRBV5-4|NA|TRBJ2-5|TRBD1
CASSSTGVLGETQYF
TGTGCCAGCAGCTCCACAGGGGTTCTGGGAGAGACCCAGTACTTC
>TRBV19|NA|TRBJ1-2|TRBD1
CASSLRGGYTF
TGTGCCAGTAGCCTCAGGGGGGGCTACACCTTC
>TRBV6-1|few|TRBJ2-7|NA
CASRVDRSRYEQYF
TGTGCCAGCAGAGTTGACAGGAGCCGGTACGAGCAGTACTTC
>TRBV2|NA|TRBJ2-7|NA
CASSEAGRTKTF
TGTGCCAGCAGTGAGGCGGGACGGACTAAAACCTTC
>TRBV28|NA|TRBJ1-2|NA
CASSFGQNYGYTF
TGTGCCAGCAGTTTTGGCCAGAACTATGGCTACACCTTC
>TRBV11-2|NA|TRBJ1-1|NA
CASSSDGVWGRTEAFF
TGTGCCAGCAGCTCCGACGGGGTTTGGGGTAGGACTGAAGCTTTCTTT
>TRBV7-9|NA|TRBJ2-5|TRBD2
CASSQGLAGVRETQYF
TGTGCCAGCAGCCAGGGACTAGCGGGAGTTAGGGAGACCCAGTACTTC
>TRBV30|NA|TRBJ2-1|TRBD2
CAWSGTRHAEQFF
TGTGCCTGGAGTGGGACTAGACACGCTGAGCAGTTCTTC
>TRBV30|few|TRBJ1-5|NA
CAWGGGSGAIGNQPQHF
TGTGCCTGGGGGGGAGGTTCCGGGGCAATCGGCAATCAGCCCCAGCATTTT
>TRBV30|NA|TRBJ1-3|NA
CAWMDTLRDRNTIYF
TGTGCCTGGATGGACACCCTCAGAGATCGAAACACCATATATTTT
>TRBV7-2|NA|TRBJ1-1|TRBD1
CASSPWTGNTEAFF
TGTGCCAGCAGCCCCTGGACAGGGAACACTGAAGCTTTCTTT